This entry concerns a single TCR beta chain. Its target is unknown. The sample comes from a study of a mutant IDH1 vaccine in newly diagnosed glioma. About the study: Vaccination was launched 4-6 weeks after radiotherapy alone, or with temozolomide cycles. Receipt of radiotherapy, temozolomide, or both preceded the study, and most received both.

CDR3 length equals 13 residues. Germline loops: CDR1 SGHTA, CDR2 FQGNSA. V was trimmed by 5 bases and J by 4 bases, leaving 9 bases between them. Clones were sequenced by immunoSEQ multiplex PCR, and TCRdb holds only the in-frame ones, with some missing. The data hold 25,000 to 30,000 clones, with 80% to 90% observed a single time. Study conclusions and caveats: Top peripheral T cell clonotype shifts appeared unrelated to pseudoprogression.

Described time point: week 5, during vaccination. A single vaccine dose contained 300 ug of mutant IDH1 20-mer peptide, and topical imiquimod was used with it. Donors had new IDH1-mutant astrocytomas of WHO grade 3 or 4 (ATRX-lost). This sequence was found in a man in his late teens or twenties with glioma. This specimen consisted of PBMCs, obtained from a glioma patient whose treatment included an IDH1 peptide vaccine. The chain has TRBV7-2 and TRBJ1-5; D is undetermined. CDR3 nucleotides: TGTGCCAGCAGCCCAGACCGAAATCAGCCCCAGCATTTT. It codes for CASSPDRNQPQHF.